This is a list of T cell receptor beta chains from one sample in a study of Ad26.COV2.S vaccination and SARS-CoV-2 variants. This table comes from immunoSEQ multiplex PCR, and its TCRdb copy is limited to in-frame clones, with some not included. The data show about 350,000 clones, roughly 90% seen once. Sequencing used peripheral blood, obtained in a trial of Ad26.COV2.S vaccine versus placebo. The origin of the receptors is a person between 18 and 65 years old who received the Ad26.COV2.S COVID-19 vaccine or a placebo. The CDR3 runs from the conserved cysteine through the conserved F or W. D genes are given only for firm matches.

NA TRBV6-7 CASSYSQGMETQYF
TRBD1 TRBV6-2/TRBV6-3 CASSPGQHSNQPQHF
NA TRBV27 CASSLSAPFTTGEQCF
NA TRBV5-4 CASSPEGYYGYTF
NA TRBV27 CASSFGSGRGNYGYTF
TRBD2 TRBV27 CASSWIPGLAGGYNEQFF
NA TRBV4-1 CASSQDPTPEQFF
NA TRBV10-3 CAISESGGSSDTQYF
TRBD1 TRBV28 CASSWGQPGQGNSPLHF
TRBD1 TRBV28 CASSPQTGTGGTAFF
NA TRBV2 CASSEWNEQYF
TRBD1 TRBV19 CASSIGGQGATETQYF
TRBD1 TRBV28 CASSFLDRENYGYTF
NA TRBV4-1 CASSQDSENNSPLHF
TRBD1 TRBV9 CASSRTGGGETQYF
TRBD2 TRBV5-6 CASSLLDGGSYNEQFF
NA TRBV7-8 CASSLAERGNTDTQYF
TRBD1 TRBV7-2 CASSTTGAKNIQYF
NA TRBV28 CASSLPIHTGELFF
TRBD2 TRBV7-3 CASSHSGMGTDTQYF
NA TRBV28 CASIFSGGGAQNSPLHF
NA TRBV18 CASSPQPHRDYEQYF
NA TRBV6-6 CASSYLEKETQYF
TRBD1 TRBV5-1 CASSRGQGWETQYF
NA TRBV5-1 CASRSQPDREKLFF
NA TRBV25-1 CASSTHDWGVNYGYTF
NA TRBV29-1 CSSREGDTGELFF
NA TRBV27 CASRLTGSREKLFF
NA TRBV28 CASSSDIFNYTF
NA TRBV4-3 CASSQESRQTDTQYF
NA TRBV28 CASSPVDTGELFF
TRBD2 TRBV5-6 CASSQGLAPYQETQYF
TRBD1 TRBV6-5 CATRTGLSGNTIYF
TRBD1 TRBV6-2/TRBV6-3 CASSFRDSYSPLHF
TRBD2 TRBV5-1 CASSATGTSNLETQYF
NA TRBV19 CASSTRDGAEAFF